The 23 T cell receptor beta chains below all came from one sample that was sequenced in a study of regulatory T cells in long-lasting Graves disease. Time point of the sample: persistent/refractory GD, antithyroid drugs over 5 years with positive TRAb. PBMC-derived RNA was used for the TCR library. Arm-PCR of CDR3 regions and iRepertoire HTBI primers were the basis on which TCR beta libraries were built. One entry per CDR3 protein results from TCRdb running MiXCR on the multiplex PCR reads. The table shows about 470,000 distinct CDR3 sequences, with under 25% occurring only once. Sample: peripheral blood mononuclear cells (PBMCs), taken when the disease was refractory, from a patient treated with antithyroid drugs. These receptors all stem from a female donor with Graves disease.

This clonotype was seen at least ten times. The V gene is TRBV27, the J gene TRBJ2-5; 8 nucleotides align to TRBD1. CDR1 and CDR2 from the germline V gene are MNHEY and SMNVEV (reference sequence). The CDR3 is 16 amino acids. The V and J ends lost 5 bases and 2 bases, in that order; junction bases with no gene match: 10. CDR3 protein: CASSPLTGEEQETQYF. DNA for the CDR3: TGTGCCAGCAGTCCCTTGACAGGGGAGGAACAAGAGACCCAGTACTTC.

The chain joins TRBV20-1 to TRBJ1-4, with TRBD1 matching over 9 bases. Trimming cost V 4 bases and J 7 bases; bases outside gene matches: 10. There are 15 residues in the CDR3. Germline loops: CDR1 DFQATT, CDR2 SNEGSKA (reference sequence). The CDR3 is CSANTNRGPREKLFF. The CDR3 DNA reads TGCAGTGCTAATACTAACAGGGGGCCGCGTGAAAAACTGTTTTTT.

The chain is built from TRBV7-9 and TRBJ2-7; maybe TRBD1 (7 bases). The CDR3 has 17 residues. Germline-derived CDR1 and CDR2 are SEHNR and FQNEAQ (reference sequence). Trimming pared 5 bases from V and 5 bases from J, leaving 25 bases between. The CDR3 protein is CASSSSELPTGRHEQYF. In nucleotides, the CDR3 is TGTGCCAGCAGCAGCTCCGAACTGCCGACAGGGAGGCACGAGCAGTACTTC.

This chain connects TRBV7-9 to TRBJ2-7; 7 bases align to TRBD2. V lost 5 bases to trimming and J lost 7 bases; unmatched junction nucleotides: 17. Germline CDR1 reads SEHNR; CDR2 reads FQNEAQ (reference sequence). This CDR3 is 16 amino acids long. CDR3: CASSTGGGGGWPEQYF. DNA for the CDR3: TGTGCCAGCAGCACGGGTGGCGGGGGAGGGTGGCCGGAGCAGTACTTC.

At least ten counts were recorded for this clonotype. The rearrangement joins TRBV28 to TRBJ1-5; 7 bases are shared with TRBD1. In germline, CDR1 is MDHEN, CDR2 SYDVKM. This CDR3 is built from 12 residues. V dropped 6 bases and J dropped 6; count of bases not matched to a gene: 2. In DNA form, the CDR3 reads TGTGCCAGCAGGAGGGGGCGTCAGCCCCAGCATTTT. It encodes CASRRGRQPQHF.

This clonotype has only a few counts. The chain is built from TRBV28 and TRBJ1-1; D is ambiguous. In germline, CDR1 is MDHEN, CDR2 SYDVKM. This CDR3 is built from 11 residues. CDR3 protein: CVTKGNTEAFF. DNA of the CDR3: TGTGTCACGAAAGGGAACACTGAAGCTTTCTTT.

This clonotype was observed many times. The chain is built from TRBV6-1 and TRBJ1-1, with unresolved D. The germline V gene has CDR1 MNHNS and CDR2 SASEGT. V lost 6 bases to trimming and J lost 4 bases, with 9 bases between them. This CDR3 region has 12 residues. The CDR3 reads CASRRRVTEAFF. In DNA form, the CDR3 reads TGTGCCAGCAGAAGACGGGTCACTGAAGCTTTCTTT.

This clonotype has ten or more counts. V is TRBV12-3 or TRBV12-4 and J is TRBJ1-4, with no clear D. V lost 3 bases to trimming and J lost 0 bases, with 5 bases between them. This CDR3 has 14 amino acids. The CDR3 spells CASSFRPTNEKLFF. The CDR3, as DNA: TGTGCCAGCAGTTTTCGCCCAACTAATGAAAAACTGTTTTTT.

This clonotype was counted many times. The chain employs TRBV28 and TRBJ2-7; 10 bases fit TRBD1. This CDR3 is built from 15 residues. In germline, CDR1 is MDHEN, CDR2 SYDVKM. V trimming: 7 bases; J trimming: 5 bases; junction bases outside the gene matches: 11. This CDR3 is CASNRPGQGKHEQYF. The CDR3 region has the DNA TGTGCCAGCAATAGACCGGGACAGGGGAAGCACGAGCAGTACTTC.

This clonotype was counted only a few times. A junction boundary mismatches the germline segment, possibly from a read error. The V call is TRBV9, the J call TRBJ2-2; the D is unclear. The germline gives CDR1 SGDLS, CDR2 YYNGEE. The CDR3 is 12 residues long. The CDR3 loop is CASSRNSGELFF. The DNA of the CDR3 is TGTGCCAGCAGCCGGAACTCCGGGGAGCTGTTTTTT.

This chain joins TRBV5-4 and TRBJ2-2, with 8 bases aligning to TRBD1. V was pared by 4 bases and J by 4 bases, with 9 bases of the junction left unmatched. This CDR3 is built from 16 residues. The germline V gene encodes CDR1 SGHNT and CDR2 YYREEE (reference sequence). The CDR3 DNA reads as TGTGCCAGCAGCATCGACAGGGGATCACTCACCGGGGAGCTGTTTTTT. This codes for CASSIDRGSLTGELFF.

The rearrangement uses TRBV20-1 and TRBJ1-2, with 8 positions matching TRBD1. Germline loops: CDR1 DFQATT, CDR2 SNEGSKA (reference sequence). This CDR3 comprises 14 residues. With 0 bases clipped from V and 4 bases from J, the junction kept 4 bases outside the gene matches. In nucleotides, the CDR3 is TGCAGTGCTAGAGAAATCGACAGGGGCTATGGCTACACCTTC. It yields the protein CSAREIDRGYGYTF.

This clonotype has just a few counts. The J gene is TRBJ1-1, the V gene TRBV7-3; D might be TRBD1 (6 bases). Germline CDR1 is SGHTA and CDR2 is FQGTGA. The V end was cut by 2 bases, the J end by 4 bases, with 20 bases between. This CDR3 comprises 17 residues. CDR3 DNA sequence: TGTGCCAGCAGCTTAGGGGGCCGGGCCCGAACGGGCACTGAAGCTTTCTTT. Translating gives CASSLGGRARTGTEAFF.

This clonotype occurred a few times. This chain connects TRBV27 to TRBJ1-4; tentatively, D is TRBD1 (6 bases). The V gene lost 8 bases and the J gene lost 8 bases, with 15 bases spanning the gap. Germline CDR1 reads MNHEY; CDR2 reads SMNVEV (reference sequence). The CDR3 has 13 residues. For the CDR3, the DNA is TGTGCCAGCCTCAAACAGGGTGAAGAAAAACTGTTTTTT. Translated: CASLKQGEEKLFF.

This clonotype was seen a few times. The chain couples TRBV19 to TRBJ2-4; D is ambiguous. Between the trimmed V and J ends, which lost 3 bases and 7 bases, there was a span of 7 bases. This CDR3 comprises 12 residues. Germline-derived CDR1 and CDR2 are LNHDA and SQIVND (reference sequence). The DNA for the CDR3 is TGTGCCAGTAGTATCTCGGGCAACATTCAGTACTTC. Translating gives CASSISGNIQYF.

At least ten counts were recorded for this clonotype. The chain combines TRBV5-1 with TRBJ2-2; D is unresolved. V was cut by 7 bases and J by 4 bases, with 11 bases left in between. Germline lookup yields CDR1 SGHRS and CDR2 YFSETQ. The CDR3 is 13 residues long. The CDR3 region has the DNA TGCGCCAGCTCCGAGCGAGTCACCGGGGAGCTGTTTTTT. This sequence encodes CASSERVTGELFF.

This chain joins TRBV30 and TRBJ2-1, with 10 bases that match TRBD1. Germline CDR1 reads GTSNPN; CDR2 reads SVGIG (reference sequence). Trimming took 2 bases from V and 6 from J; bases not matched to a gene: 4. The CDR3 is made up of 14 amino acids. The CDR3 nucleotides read TGTGCCTGGAGTTACGGGACAGGGGCCAATGAGCAGTTCTTC. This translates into CAWSYGTGANEQFF. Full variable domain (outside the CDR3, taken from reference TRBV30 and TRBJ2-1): SQTIHQWPATLVQPVGSPLSLECTVEGTSNPNLYWYRQAAGRGLQLLFYSVGIGQISSEVPQNLSASRPQDRQFILSSKKLLLSDSGFYLCAWSYGTGANEQFFGPGTRLTVL.

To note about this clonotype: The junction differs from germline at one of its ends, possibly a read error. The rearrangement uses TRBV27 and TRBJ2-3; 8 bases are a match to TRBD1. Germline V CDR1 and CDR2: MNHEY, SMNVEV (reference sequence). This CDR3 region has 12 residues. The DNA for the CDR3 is TGTGCCAGCAGTAGACAGGGGAGAAAGTCGCATTTT. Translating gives CASSRQGRKSHF.

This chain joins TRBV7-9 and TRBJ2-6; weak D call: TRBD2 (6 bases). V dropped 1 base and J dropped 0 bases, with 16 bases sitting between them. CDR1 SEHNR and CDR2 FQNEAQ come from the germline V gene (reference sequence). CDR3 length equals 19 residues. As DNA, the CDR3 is TGTGCCAGCAGCTTAGACCCGGGACTTGGAATCTCTGGGGCCAACGTCCTGACTTTC. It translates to CASSLDPGLGISGANVLTF.

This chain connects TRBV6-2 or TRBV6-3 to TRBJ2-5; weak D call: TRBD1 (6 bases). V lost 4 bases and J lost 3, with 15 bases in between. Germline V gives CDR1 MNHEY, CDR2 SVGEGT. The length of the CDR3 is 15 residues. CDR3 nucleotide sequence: TGTGCCAGCAGTTCAGGTCTAGGGGGAGAAGAGACCCAGTACTTC. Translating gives CASSSGLGGEETQYF.

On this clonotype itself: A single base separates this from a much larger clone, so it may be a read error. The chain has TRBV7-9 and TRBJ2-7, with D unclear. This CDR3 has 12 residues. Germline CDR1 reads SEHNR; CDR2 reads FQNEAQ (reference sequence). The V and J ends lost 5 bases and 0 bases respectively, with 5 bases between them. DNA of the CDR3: TGTGCCAGCAGCGTAGTCTCCTACGAGCAGTACTTC. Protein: CASSVVSYEQYF.

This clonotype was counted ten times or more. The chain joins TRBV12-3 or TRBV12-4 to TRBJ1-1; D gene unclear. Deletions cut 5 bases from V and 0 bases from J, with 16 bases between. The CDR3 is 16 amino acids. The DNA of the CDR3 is TGTGCCAGCAGTCAGTCCGCGGTAACGATGAACACTGAAGCTTTCTTT. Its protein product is CASSQSAVTMNTEAFF.

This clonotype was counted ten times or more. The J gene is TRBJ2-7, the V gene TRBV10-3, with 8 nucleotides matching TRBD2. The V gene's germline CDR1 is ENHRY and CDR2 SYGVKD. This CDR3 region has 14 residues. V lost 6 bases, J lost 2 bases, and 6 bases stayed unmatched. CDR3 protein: CAISGGRGAYEQYF. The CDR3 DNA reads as TGTGCCATCAGCGGGGGGCGGGGGGCCTACGAGCAGTACTTC.